This TCR beta chain was sequenced in a study of graft-versus-host responses after intestinal transplantation. Across the whole study: The transplants performed in recipients were multivisceral, liver-intestinal, or isolated intestinal. All recipients were given anti-thymocyte globulin induction, and tacrolimus and steroids were then administered for around three years.

Broader study findings: Early HvG declines after transplant were associated with peak circulating GvH clone levels. Recipient-marrow GvH clones were detected, some having first appeared in ileum or blood.

Germline V gene lookup returns CDR1 GTSNPN and CDR2 SVGIG (reference sequence). V lost 2 bases to trimming and J lost 0 bases; unmatched junction nucleotides: 5. The length of the CDR3 is 15 residues. Generated by immunoSEQ multiplex PCR, the TCRdb table keeps only in-frame clones and is missing some. Of roughly 100,000 clones in the sample, 93% were seen once. Notes on this clone: Antigen specificity is unknown.

V is TRBV30 and J is TRBJ2-3; 7 bases agree with TRBD1. This specimen consisted of unstimulated CD8+ T cells sorted from spleen or lymph node cells, obtained before intestinal transplant. The clonotype was recovered from a human donor who received an intestinal transplant. CDR3 bases: TGTGCCTGGAGTACGGGACAGACTAGCACAGATACGCAGTATTTT. This sequence encodes CAWSTGQTSTDTQYF. Full variable domain (outside the CDR3, taken from reference TRBV30 and TRBJ2-3): SQTIHQWPATLVQPVGSPLSLECTVEGTSNPNLYWYRQAAGRGLQLLFYSVGIGQISSEVPQNLSASRPQDRQFILSSKKLLLSDSGFYLCAWSTGQTSTDTQYFGPGTRLTVL.